Sequencing of this TCR beta chain was carried out in a study of human T cells and chemical hapten exposure. Germline loops: CDR1 LNHDA, CDR2 SQIVND (reference sequence). Losses at the gene ends were 8 bases for V and 3 bases for J; bases not matched to a gene: 7. The CDR3 length is 15 residues. Unique molecular identifiers were attached to individual cDNA molecules during library preparation. In the authors' workflow: TCR counts had a median of around 94,000 per sample and spanned roughly 20,000 to 750,000. TCRdb fed the 5' RACE reads into MiXCR, producing one record per CDR3 protein. Here the V and J calls rest on TCRdb's processing, not on the authors' analysis. Found here are 110,000 or so distinct CDR3 sequences, 19% of them singletons; the top ten hold about 3%. Study outcomes and limitations: No shift was seen in TCRs above 1 in 1000 frequency with DPC sensitization.

Someone pulled total RNA out of unfractionated whole blood. On this clonotype itself: Its antigen remains unidentified.

This TCR was sampled from a human donor in good health. The chain carries TRBV19 and TRBJ2-5; TRBD1 agrees at 12 bases. In nucleotides, the CDR3 is TGTGCCAGTTCCGGGACAGGGGGCTGGGAAGAGACCCAGTACTTC. This encodes CASSGTGGWEETQYF.